The entry that follows covers one T cell receptor beta chain sequence. This CDR3 spans 14 amino acids. The germline V gene has CDR1 KGHSH and CDR2 LQKENI. V trimming: 2 bases; J trimming: 4 bases; junction bases outside the gene matches: 1. This specimen belongs to a study of blood T cell repertoires in COVID-19. Whole-study context: Researchers got acute and convalescent COVID-19 samples from the United States, Italy and Spain. The analysed material was cDNA or gDNA that came from T cells, B-cell-depleted T cells, or PBMCs.

Original data processing: Amplification of reference gene primers was used by the study to estimate nucleated cell counts. Data came from immunoSEQ multiplex PCR; TCRdb stores just in-frame clones and leaves some out. V and J calls and clone size are given by that table; D and trimming were obtained from the DNA. The table includes around 140,000 clones, 81% detected once. V is TRBV18 and J is TRBJ2-3; 9 bases are a match to TRBD2. The sequence was collected from a woman in her sixties or seventies with active or convalescent COVID-19. Input material: peripheral blood. The CDR3 nucleotides read TGTGCCAGCTCACCAGCTAGCGGGGCAGATACGCAGTATTTT. It is translated as CASSPASGADTQYF.